This T cell receptor (beta chain) is from a study of blood T cell repertoires in COVID-19. Across the study: PBMCs, B-cell-depleted T cells, or T cells provided the cDNA or gDNA that made up the material.

The protocol was immunoSEQ multiplex PCR, while the TCRdb copy is restricted to in-frame clones and leaves out a portion. The sample shows approximately 250,000 clones, 75% to 85% of them seen only once. The CDR3 totals 16 residues. The J segment lost 2 bases and the V segment lost 5 bases, leaving 4 bases of the junction unmatched. Germline-derived CDR1 and CDR2 are MNHNY and SVGAGI (reference sequence). The V and J genes are TRBV6-6 and TRBJ2-6, with TRBD2 matching over 9 bases. Material: peripheral blood. The receptor comes from a human donor in a cohort sampled during active COVID-19. DNA for the CDR3: TGTGCCAGCAGTCTAGCGGGATCAGCTGGGGCCAACGTCCTGACTTTC. This gives the protein CASSLAGSAGANVLTF.